This T cell receptor (beta chain) was documented in a study of T cell responses to AZD1222 COVID-19 vaccine. The germline V gene encodes CDR1 KGHDR and CDR2 SFDVKD. The CDR3 sequence is 16 residues long. After removal of 5 bases from V and 4 bases from J, the junction contained 7 bases not matched to a gene. Here immunoSEQ multiplex PCR was the method, and the copy in TCRdb shows in-frame clones only, minus some. The sample includes roughly 140,000 clones, around 87% seen only once; the top ten take about 9.8%. This TCR derives from an adult who received the AZD1222 COVID-19 vaccine. Sequences were derived from peripheral blood, sampled 28 days after the second AZD1222 dose. The chain couples TRBV24-1 to TRBJ2-2; 9 bases line up with TRBD1. The CDR3 region has the DNA TGTGCCACCAGTGTTATGGGACAGGGTTCCACCGGGGAGCTGTTTTTT. Protein product: CATSVMGQGSTGELFF.